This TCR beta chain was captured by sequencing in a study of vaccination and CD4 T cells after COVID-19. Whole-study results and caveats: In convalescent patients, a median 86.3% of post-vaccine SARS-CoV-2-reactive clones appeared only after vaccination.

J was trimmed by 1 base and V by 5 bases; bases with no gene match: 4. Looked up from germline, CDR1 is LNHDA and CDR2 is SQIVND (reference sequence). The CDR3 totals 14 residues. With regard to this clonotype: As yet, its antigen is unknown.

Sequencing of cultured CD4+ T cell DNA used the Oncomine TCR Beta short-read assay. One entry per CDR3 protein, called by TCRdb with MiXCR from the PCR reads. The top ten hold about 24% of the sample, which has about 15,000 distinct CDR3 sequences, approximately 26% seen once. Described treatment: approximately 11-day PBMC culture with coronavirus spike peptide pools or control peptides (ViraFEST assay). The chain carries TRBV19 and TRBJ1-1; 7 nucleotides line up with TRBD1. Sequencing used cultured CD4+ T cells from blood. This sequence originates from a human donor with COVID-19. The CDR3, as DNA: TGTGCCAGTAGTCACAGGGGTAAGAACACTGAAGCTTTCTTT. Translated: CASSHRGKNTEAFF. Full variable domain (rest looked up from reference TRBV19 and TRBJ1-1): DGGITQSPKYLFRKEGQNVTLSCEQNLNHDAMYWYRQDPGQGLRLIYYSQIVNDFQKGDIAEGYSVSREKKESFPLTVTSAQKNPTAFYLCASSHRGKNTEAFFGQGTRLTVV.